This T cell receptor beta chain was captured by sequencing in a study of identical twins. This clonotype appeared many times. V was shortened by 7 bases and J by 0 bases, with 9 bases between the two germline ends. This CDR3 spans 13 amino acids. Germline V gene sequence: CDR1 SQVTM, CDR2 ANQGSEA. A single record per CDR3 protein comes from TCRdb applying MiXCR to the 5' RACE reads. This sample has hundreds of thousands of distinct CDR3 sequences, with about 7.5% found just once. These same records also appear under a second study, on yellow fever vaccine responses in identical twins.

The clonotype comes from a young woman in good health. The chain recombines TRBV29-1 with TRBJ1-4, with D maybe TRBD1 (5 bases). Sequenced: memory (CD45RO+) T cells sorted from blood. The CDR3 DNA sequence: TGCAGCGCCCGGACACCAACTAATGAAAAACTGTTTTTT. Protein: CSARTPTNEKLFF.